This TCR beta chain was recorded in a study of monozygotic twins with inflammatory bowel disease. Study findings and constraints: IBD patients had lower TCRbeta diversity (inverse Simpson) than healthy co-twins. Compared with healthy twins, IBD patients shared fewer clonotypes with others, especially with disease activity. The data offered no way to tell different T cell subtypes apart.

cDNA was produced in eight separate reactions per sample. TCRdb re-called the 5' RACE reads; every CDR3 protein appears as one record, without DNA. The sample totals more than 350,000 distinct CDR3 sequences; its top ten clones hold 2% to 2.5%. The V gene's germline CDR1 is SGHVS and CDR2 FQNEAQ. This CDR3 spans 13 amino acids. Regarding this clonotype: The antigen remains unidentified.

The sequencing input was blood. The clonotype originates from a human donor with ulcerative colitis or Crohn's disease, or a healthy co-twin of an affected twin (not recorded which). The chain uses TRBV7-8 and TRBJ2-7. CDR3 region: CASSRVGPYEQYF.